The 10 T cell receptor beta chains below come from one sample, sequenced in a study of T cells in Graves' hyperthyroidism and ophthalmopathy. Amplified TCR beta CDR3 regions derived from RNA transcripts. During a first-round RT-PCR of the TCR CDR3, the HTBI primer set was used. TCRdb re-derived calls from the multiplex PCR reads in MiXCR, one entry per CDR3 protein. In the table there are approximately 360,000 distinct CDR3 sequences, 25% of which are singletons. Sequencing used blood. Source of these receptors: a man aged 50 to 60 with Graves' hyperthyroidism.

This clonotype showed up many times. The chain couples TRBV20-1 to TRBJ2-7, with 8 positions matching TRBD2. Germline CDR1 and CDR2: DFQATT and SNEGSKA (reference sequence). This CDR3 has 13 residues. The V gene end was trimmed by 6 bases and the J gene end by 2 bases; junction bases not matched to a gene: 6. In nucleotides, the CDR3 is TGCAGTGCAGTTACTAGCGGCCCCTACGAGCAGTACTTC. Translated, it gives CSAVTSGPYEQYF.

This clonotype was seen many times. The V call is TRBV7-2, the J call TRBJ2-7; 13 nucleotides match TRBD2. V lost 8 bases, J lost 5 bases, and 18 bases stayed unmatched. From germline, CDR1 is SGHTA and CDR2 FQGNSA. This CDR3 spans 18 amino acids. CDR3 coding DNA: TGTGCCAGCGGCGCCTCCCCGGAGGGACTAGCGGGATTGGACGAGCAGTACTTC. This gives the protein CASGASPEGLAGLDEQYF.

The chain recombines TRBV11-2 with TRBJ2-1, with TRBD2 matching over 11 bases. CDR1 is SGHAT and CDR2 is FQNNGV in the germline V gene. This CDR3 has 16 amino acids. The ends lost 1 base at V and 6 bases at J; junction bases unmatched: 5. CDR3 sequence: CASSLGGSGRANEQFF. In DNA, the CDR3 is TGTGCCAGCAGCTTAGGGGGTAGCGGGAGGGCCAATGAGCAGTTCTTC.

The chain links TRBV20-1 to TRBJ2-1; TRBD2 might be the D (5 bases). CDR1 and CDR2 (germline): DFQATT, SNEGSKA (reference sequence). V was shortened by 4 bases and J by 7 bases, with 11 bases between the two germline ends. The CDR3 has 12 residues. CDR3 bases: TGCAGTGCTACCCCCGGGAAGAATGAGCAGTTCTTC. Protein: CSATPGKNEQFF.

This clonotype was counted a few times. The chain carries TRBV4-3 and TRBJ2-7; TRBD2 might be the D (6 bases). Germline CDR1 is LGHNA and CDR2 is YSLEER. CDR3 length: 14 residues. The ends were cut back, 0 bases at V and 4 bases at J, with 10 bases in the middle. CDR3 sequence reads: CASSQDRETYEQYF. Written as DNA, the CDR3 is TGCGCCAGCAGCCAAGATCGGGAGACTTACGAGCAGTACTTC.

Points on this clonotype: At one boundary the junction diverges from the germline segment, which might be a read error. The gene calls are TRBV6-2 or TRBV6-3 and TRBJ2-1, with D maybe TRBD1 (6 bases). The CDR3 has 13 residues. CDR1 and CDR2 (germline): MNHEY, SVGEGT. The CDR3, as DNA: TGTGCCAGCGTGCCAGGGGTTGGCGATGAGCAGCTCTTC. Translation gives CASVPGVGDEQLF.

CDR3 DNA: TGTGCCACCAGTGATGCCGGGACAGGGAATGAAAAACTGTTTTTT. It specifies CATSDAGTGNEKLFF. J is TRBJ1-4 and V is TRBV24-1, with 9 positions matching TRBD1. CDR1 and CDR2 (germline): KGHDR, SFDVKD. This CDR3 region has 15 residues. Losses at the gene ends were 3 bases for V and 5 bases for J; bases not matched to a gene: 3.

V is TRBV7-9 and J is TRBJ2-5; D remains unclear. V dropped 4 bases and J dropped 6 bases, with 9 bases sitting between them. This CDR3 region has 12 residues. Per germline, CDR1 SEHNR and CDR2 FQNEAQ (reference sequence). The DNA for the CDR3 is TGTGCCAGCAGCTCAGCCAGGAAGACCCAGTACTTC. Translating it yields CASSSARKTQYF.

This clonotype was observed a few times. This chain's CDR3 is CASTEGLAYNEQFF. CDR3 nucleotides: TGTGCCAGCACCGAAGGACTAGCCTACAATGAGCAGTTCTTC. V and J are TRBV6-1 and TRBJ2-1, with 7 bases identical to TRBD2. This CDR3 is 14 amino acids long. Germline CDR1 MNHNS, CDR2 SASEGT. V lost 7 bases to trimming and J lost 2 bases; unmatched junction nucleotides: 5.

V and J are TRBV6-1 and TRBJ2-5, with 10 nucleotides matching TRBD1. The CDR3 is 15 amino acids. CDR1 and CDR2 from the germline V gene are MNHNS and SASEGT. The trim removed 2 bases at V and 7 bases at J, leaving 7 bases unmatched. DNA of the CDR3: TGTGCCAGCAGTGAATTTGGGACAGGGGCTTCGACCCAGTACTTC. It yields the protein CASSEFGTGASTQYF.